This TCR beta chain emerged from a study of blood T cell repertoires in COVID-19. Trimming took 7 bases from V and 3 from J, leaving 12 bases between them. The CDR3 is 13 amino acids. Method: immunoSEQ multiplex PCR; TCRdb's copy keeps in-frame clones and lacks some. The sample includes approximately 500,000 clones, roughly nine tenths of them seen just once. The sequence came from a woman aged 50 to 65 with COVID-19, enrolled during active disease. J is TRBJ1-1 and V is TRBV12-3 or TRBV12-4, with D maybe TRBD1 (5 bases). The specimen sequenced was peripheral blood. The chain's CDR3 is CASIPSGDTEAFF. The CDR3 region has the DNA TGTGCCAGCATCCCTTCGGGGGACACTGAAGCTTTCTTT.